The 19 T cell receptor beta chains below all came from one sample that was sequenced in a study of blood T cell repertoires in COVID-19. TCRdb's table, derived via immunoSEQ multiplex PCR, lists solely in-frame clones and lacks some. The sample has 270,000 or so clones, about 89% seen once. The sample comprised peripheral blood. The origin of the receptors is a man aged 35-49 years with acute or convalescent COVID-19.

The V gene is TRBV27, the J gene TRBJ1-1, with D perhaps matching TRBD1 (6 bases). V was trimmed by 0 bases and J by 5 bases, leaving 13 bases between them. Germline lookup yields CDR1 MNHEY and CDR2 SMNVEV (reference sequence). This CDR3 comprises 15 residues. CDR3 coding DNA: TGTGCCAGCAGTTTATCGGGGGGGGCCGATACTGAAGCTTTCTTT. It is translated as CASSLSGGADTEAFF.

This rearrangement joins TRBV6-1 to TRBJ1-2, with TRBD1 matching over 10 bases. Germline values: CDR1 MNHNS, CDR2 SASEGT. This CDR3 comprises 16 residues. V lost 0 bases, J lost 10 bases, and 11 bases stayed unmatched. CDR3 nucleotide sequence: TGTGCCAGCAGTGAAGCGTATCGTTGGACAGGGGGGTTCTACACCTTC. It is translated as CASSEAYRWTGGFYTF.

The V gene is TRBV7-2, the J gene TRBJ1-2; 7 nucleotides agree with TRBD1. J gave up 3 bases and V 2 bases, and 6 bases lay outside the gene matches. This CDR3 region has 15 residues. The V gene's germline CDR1 is SGHTA and CDR2 FQGNSA. CDR3 protein: CASSLRVTGYYGYTF. As DNA, the CDR3 is TGTGCCAGCAGCTTAAGGGTGACAGGGTACTATGGCTACACCTTC.

The chain joins TRBV30 to TRBJ2-7; TRBD1 matches 7 bases. Germline V lookup: CDR1 GTSNPN, CDR2 SVGIG (reference sequence). The CDR3 spans 12 residues. The V and J ends lost 5 bases and 7 bases, in that order; junction bases with no gene match: 8. CDR3 residues: CAWETGAGEQYF. Written as DNA, the CDR3 is TGTGCCTGGGAAACAGGGGCCGGGGAGCAGTACTTC. Full variable domain (outside the CDR3, taken from reference TRBV30 and TRBJ2-7): SQTIHQWPATLVQPVGSPLSLECTVEGTSNPNLYWYRQAAGRGLQLLFYSVGIGQISSEVPQNLSASRPQDRQFILSSKKLLLSDSGFYLCAWETGAGEQYFGPGTRLTVT.

The CDR3 sequence is CAWSPQTGQIEKLFF. CDR3 coding DNA: TGTGCCTGGAGCCCCCAGACGGGACAGATTGAAAAACTGTTTTTT. The chain is built from TRBV30 and TRBJ1-4; 7 bases line up with TRBD1. Losses at the gene ends were 3 bases for V and 7 bases for J; bases not matched to a gene: 11. Germline V lookup: CDR1 GTSNPN, CDR2 SVGIG (reference sequence). The CDR3 contains 15 residues. The full variable domain, its missing parts supplied by reference TRBV30 and TRBJ1-4, is SQTIHQWPATLVQPVGSPLSLECTVEGTSNPNLYWYRQAAGRGLQLLFYSVGIGQISSEVPQNLSASRPQDRQFILSSKKLLLSDSGFYLCAWSPQTGQIEKLFFGSGTQLSVL.

CDR3 DNA: TGTGCCAGCAGCTCCGGACAGGTAAACGGTTTCAGGGAGCTGTTTTTT. As protein: CASSSGQVNGFRELFF. The gene calls are TRBV11-2 and TRBJ2-2; 7 bases match TRBD1. CDR3 length: 16 amino acids. Germline CDR1 reads SGHAT; CDR2 reads FQNNGV. After removal of 4 bases from V and 9 bases from J, the junction contained 14 bases not matched to a gene.

The rearrangement uses TRBV7-6 and TRBJ1-1; 7 nucleotides align to TRBD1. The trim removed 1 base at V and 5 bases at J, leaving 4 bases unmatched. The CDR3 length is 14 residues. Germline V gene data show CDR1 as SGHVS and CDR2 as FNYEAQ. The CDR3 nucleotides are TGTGCCAGCAGCTTAGAGACAGGGAGGACTGAAGCTTTCTTT. Translating it yields CASSLETGRTEAFF.

CDR3: CASSWGGYWDNEQFF. The DNA for the CDR3 is TGTGCCTCAAGTTGGGGGGGATATTGGGACAATGAGCAGTTCTTC. The rearrangement uses TRBV7-3 and TRBJ2-1; 7 bases are a match to TRBD2. The CDR3 covers 15 residues. V trimming: 11 bases; J trimming: 5 bases; junction bases outside the gene matches: 15. Germline V gene sequence: CDR1 SGHTA, CDR2 FQGTGA.

The V call is TRBV2, the J call TRBJ1-2, with 8 nucleotides matching TRBD1. This CDR3 contains 13 residues. Trimming removed 5 bases from V and 7 bases from J; junction bases left unmatched: 6. Germline lookup yields CDR1 SNHLY and CDR2 FYNNEI. CDR3 in DNA: TGTGCCAGCAGTTCCCAGGGGGCTGGTGGCTACACCTTC. It yields the protein CASSSQGAGGYTF. The full variable domain, its missing parts supplied by reference TRBV2 and TRBJ1-2, is EPEVTQTPSHQVTQMGQEVILRCVPISNHLYFYWYRQILGQKVEFLVSFYNNEISEKSEIFDDQFSVERPDGSNFTLKIRSTKLEDSAMYFCASSSQGAGGYTFGSGTRLTVV.

The table lists this clone with a count of one. This rearrangement joins TRBV6-6 to TRBJ2-7; TRBD2 matches 7 bases. The germline gives CDR1 MNHNY, CDR2 SVGAGI (reference sequence). The trim removed 6 bases at V and 2 bases at J, leaving 7 bases unmatched. The CDR3 consists of 14 residues. In DNA, the CDR3 is TGTGCCAGCAGGGACGCGGGGGATACCTACGAGCAGTACTTC. Its protein is CASRDAGDTYEQYF.

The J gene is TRBJ2-2, the V gene TRBV9; TRBD1 matches at 10 bases. Germline assignment: CDR1 SGDLS and CDR2 YYNGEE. The trim removed 4 bases at V and 7 bases at J, leaving 7 bases unmatched. The CDR3 is 15 residues long. In nucleotides, the CDR3 is TGTGCCAGCAGCCAAGGACAGGGGGGAGGCGGGGAGCTGTTTTTT. Translating it yields CASSQGQGGGGELFF.

This clone occurred a few times. V gene TRBV12-5 combines with J gene TRBJ2-1, with D possibly being TRBD1 (6 bases). V lost 2 bases to trimming and J lost 3 bases, with 11 bases between them. The CDR3 sequence is 15 residues long. Germline V gene sequence: CDR1 LGHNT, CDR2 FRNRAP. The CDR3 DNA reads as TGTGCTAGTGGTTTGCCTCAGGGGAACTACAATGAGCAGTTCTTC. Translated: CASGLPQGNYNEQFF.

In this sample, this clone turned up a few times. The chain links TRBV12-5 to TRBJ2-7; no clear D. The ends were cut back, 1 base at V and 3 bases at J, with 7 bases in the middle. This CDR3 contains 13 residues. Germline lookup yields CDR1 LGHNT and CDR2 FRNRAP. The CDR3 DNA follows: TGTGCTAGTGGTTTGGCCCCAGACTACGAGCAGTACTTC. It specifies CASGLAPDYEQYF.

This rearrangement joins TRBV5-5 to TRBJ2-3, with TRBD2 matching 8 bases. The CDR3 contains 13 residues. V was clipped by 4 bases and J by 13 bases; unmatched bases: 11. Germline V CDR1 and CDR2: SGHKS, YYEKEE (reference sequence). CDR3 DNA sequence: TGTGCCAGCAGCCCTACGCCGGGACTAGGGGAGTATTTT. Its protein is CASSPTPGLGEYF. Supplemented by reference TRBV5-5 and TRBJ2-3, the full variable domain reads DAGVTQSPTHLIKTRGQQVTLRCSPISGHKSVSWYQQVLGQGPQFIFQYYEKEERGRGNFPDRFSARQFPNYSSELNVNALLLGDSALYLCASSPTPGLGEYFGPGTRLTVL.

The chain joins TRBV2 to TRBJ2-7, with D perhaps TRBD1 (6 bases). V dropped 1 base and J dropped 3 bases, with 10 bases sitting between them. The CDR3 has 14 residues. The germline V gene has CDR1 SNHLY and CDR2 FYNNEI. The CDR3 region has the DNA TGTGCCAGCAGTGAAGAACTCAGGGGCTACGAGCAGTACTTC. Amino acid sequence: CASSEELRGYEQYF.

The rearrangement uses TRBV6-5 and TRBJ2-5, with no clear D. This CDR3 comprises 12 residues. The germline V and J ends were trimmed by 7 bases and 3 bases, with 9 bases remaining between them. Per germline, CDR1 MNHEY and CDR2 SVGAGI. The CDR3 coding sequence is TGTGCCAGCAAGAGTGGTGAAGAGACCCAGTACTTC. This codes for CASKSGEETQYF.

The chain carries TRBV2 and TRBJ2-7; the match to TRBD1 covers 12 bases. V lost 6 bases, J lost 3 bases, and 3 bases stayed unmatched. The CDR3 runs to 14 residues. Per germline, CDR1 SNHLY and CDR2 FYNNEI. The DNA for the CDR3 is TGTGCCAGCAGGGGGACAGGGGGCCTCTACGAGCAGTACTTC. It specifies CASRGTGGLYEQYF.

The CDR3 DNA reads TGTGCCAGCAGTGAAGGGGTAGGGGCGGCTAGGTCCGGGGAGCTGTTTTTT. Its protein product is CASSEGVGAARSGELFF. This sequence joins TRBV6-1 and TRBJ2-2, with D possibly being TRBD1 (5 bases). Germline CDR1 MNHNS, CDR2 SASEGT. V shed 1 base and J shed 6 bases, with 18 bases lying between them. This CDR3 spans 17 amino acids.

To note about this clone: At the DNA level, this CDR3 is encoded by other sequences in the same sample as well. The chain recombines TRBV2 with TRBJ1-5; 10 nucleotides align to TRBD1. The CDR3 runs to 13 residues. Germline assignment: CDR1 SNHLY and CDR2 FYNNEI. J gave up 5 bases and V 6 bases, and 1 base lay outside the gene matches. CDR3 in amino acids: CASRGTGDQPQHF. As DNA, the CDR3 is TGTGCCAGCAGGGGGACAGGGGATCAGCCCCAGCATTTT.